These 26 T cell receptor beta chains were all obtained from the same sample, sequenced in a study of OX40 agonist ivuxolimab in advanced cancers. Data came from immunoSEQ multiplex PCR; TCRdb stores just in-frame clones and leaves some out. There are tens of thousands of clones in the sample; 85% to 90% occur only once, and approximately 0.5% lies in the top ten. Material: CD4+ or CD8+ T cells sorted from blood, obtained in a trial of the OX40 agonist ivuxolimab. All receptors derive from an adult with an advanced solid tumor such as melanoma, head and neck, liver or kidney cancer.

This clone showed up just a few times. The chain combines TRBV28 with TRBJ2-7; TRBD2 is a possible D gene (6 bases). Trimming stripped 5 bases from V and 0 bases from J, with 17 bases between. This CDR3 has 16 residues. Germline V gene data show CDR1 as MDHEN and CDR2 as SYDVKM. The CDR3 nucleotides read TGTGCCAGCAGTACCAATAGCGGATCCAGCTCCTACGAGCAGTACTTC. Protein sequence: CASSTNSGSSSYEQYF.

This chain uses TRBV2 with TRBJ2-1; D not resolved. The germline V gene encodes CDR1 SNHLY and CDR2 FYNNEI. CDR3 length: 12 amino acids. Deletions cut 3 bases from V and 4 bases from J, with 4 bases between. The CDR3 spells CASSDLYNEQFF. As DNA, the CDR3 is TGTGCCAGCAGTGATTTATACAATGAGCAGTTCTTC.

The chain combines TRBV29-1 with TRBJ1-1; 9 bases are a match to TRBD1. This CDR3 is built from 12 residues. Trimming took 5 bases from V and 4 from J; bases not matched to a gene: 2. Germline-derived CDR1 and CDR2 are SQVTM and ANQGSEA. DNA for the CDR3: TGCAGCGTTTCACAGGGGGCCACTGAAGCTTTCTTT. Translated, it gives CSVSQGATEAFF.

This clone was observed a single time. The chain links TRBV7-2 to TRBJ2-5; either TRBD1 or TRBD2 may supply D (6 bases each). CDR1 and CDR2 (germline): SGHTA, FQGNSA. With 3 bases removed from V and 7 bases from J, the gap between germline ends came to 12 bases. The CDR3 covers 13 residues. The chain's CDR3 is CASSLQGRGTQYF. The CDR3 nucleotides read TGTGCCAGCAGCTTGCAGGGGCGGGGGACCCAGTACTTC.

The chain combines TRBV9 with TRBJ2-1; D remains unclear. The germline CDR1 and CDR2 sequences are SGDLS and YYNGEE. The V and J ends lost 0 bases and 7 bases respectively, with 8 bases between them. This CDR3 spans 13 amino acids. Here the CDR3 reads CASSVDLRNEQFF. In nucleotides, the CDR3 is TGTGCCAGCAGCGTAGACCTCAGGAATGAGCAGTTCTTC.

This chain links TRBV27 with TRBJ2-1, with 8 bases fitting TRBD2. This CDR3 contains 16 residues. The V segment lost 3 bases and the J segment 3 bases; nucleotides outside the gene matches: 7. Germline CDR1 and CDR2: MNHEY and SMNVEV (reference sequence). CDR3 sequence: CASSFPSGSRYNEQFF. The CDR3 DNA is TGTGCCAGCAGTTTCCCTAGCGGGTCCCGCTACAATGAGCAGTTCTTC.

This rearrangement joins TRBV19 to TRBJ2-2, with 11 positions matching TRBD1. CDR3 size: 17 residues. Germline CDR1 reads LNHDA; CDR2 reads SQIVND (reference sequence). V dropped 5 bases and J dropped 4; count of bases not matched to a gene: 9. CDR3 coding DNA: TGTGCCAGTAGTCTAGCCGAGGGACAGGGGGGCACCGGGGAGCTGTTTTTT. It codes for CASSLAEGQGGTGELFF.

This chain links TRBV21-1 with TRBJ2-3; the table's D call TRBD2 went unverified against the DNA. TRBV21-1 is termed a pseudogene. There are 16 residues in the CDR3. The CDR3 DNA is TGTGCCAGCAGCAAACGTGGTAGCGGATACACAGATACGCAGTATTTT. It translates to CASSKRGSGYTDTQYF.

The chain couples TRBV19 to TRBJ2-1, with D possibly matching TRBD2 (8 bases). The V gene lost 6 bases and the J gene lost 10 bases, with 16 bases spanning the gap. The CDR3 consists of 13 residues. Germline V gene sequence: CDR1 LNHDA, CDR2 SQIVND (reference sequence). The chain's CDR3 is CASSPVAGQEQFF. The CDR3 DNA is TGTGCCAGTAGCCCGGTAGCGGGACAGGAGCAGTTCTTC.

J is TRBJ2-3 and V is TRBV28, with D tentatively TRBD2 (6 bases). Germline V gene lookup returns CDR1 MDHEN and CDR2 SYDVKM. The CDR3 sequence is 12 residues long. V gave up 5 bases and J gave up 6 bases, with 9 bases separating them. The DNA of the CDR3 is TGTGCCAGCAGTCAGGCGGGGGATACGCAGTATTTT. This codes for CASSQAGDTQYF. Looking up the rest from reference TRBV28 and TRBJ2-3 gives the full variable domain: DVKVTQSSRYLVKRTGEKVFLECVQDMDHENMFWYRQDPGLGLRLIYFSYDVKMKEKGDIPEGYSVSREKKERFSLILESASTNQTSMYLCASSQAGDTQYFGPGTRLTVL.

The chain has TRBV4-2 and TRBJ2-1, with D possibly being TRBD2 (5 bases). Germline V gives CDR1 LGHNA, CDR2 YNFKEQ. This CDR3 has 14 amino acids. Between the trimmed V and J ends, which lost 2 bases and 7 bases, there was a span of 12 bases. The CDR3 here is CASSQISVGNEQFF. Written as DNA, the CDR3 is TGTGCCAGCAGCCAAATTAGCGTGGGTAATGAGCAGTTCTTC.

In DNA form, the CDR3 reads TGTGCCAGTAGTCAACCAACCCTCGGTAATGAAAAACTGTTTTTT. This sequence encodes CASSQPTLGNEKLFF. The gene calls are TRBV19 and TRBJ1-4; D not certain. This CDR3 region has 15 residues. Trimming took 5 bases from V and 4 from J, leaving 14 bases between them. Germline assignment: CDR1 LNHDA and CDR2 SQIVND (reference sequence).

The chain recombines TRBV27 with TRBJ2-3, with TRBD2 matching over 9 bases. V lost 6 bases to trimming and J lost 7 bases; unmatched junction nucleotides: 11. Germline V gene sequence: CDR1 MNHEY, CDR2 SMNVEV (reference sequence). The CDR3 extends over 15 amino acids. CDR3 coding DNA: TGTGCCAGCAGCCCGCTAGCGGGGCCCGGATATACGCAGTATTTT. Translated: CASSPLAGPGYTQYF.

The chain combines TRBV10-1 with TRBJ1-5, with 8 bases identical to TRBD1. The CDR3 totals 12 residues. Germline loops: CDR1 WNHNN, CDR2 SYGVQD (reference sequence). Trimming at V came to 9 bases and at J to 6 bases, leaving 4 bases not matched to a gene. The CDR3 spells CASGQGSQPQHF. The CDR3 DNA follows: TGCGCCAGTGGACAGGGCAGTCAGCCCCAGCATTTT.

The chain is built from TRBV6-4 and TRBJ2-1; D is perhaps TRBD1 (6 bases). The CDR3 has 10 amino acids. Germline lookup yields CDR1 MRHNA and CDR2 SNTAGT. V dropped 10 bases and J dropped 10 bases, with 11 bases sitting between them. CDR3 in amino acids: CAIRGREQFF. Written as DNA, the CDR3 is TGTGCCATCAGGGGACGAGAGCAGTTCTTC.

The chain couples TRBV10-3 to TRBJ2-7, with 13 bases that match TRBD2. Germline V CDR1 and CDR2: ENHRY, SYGVKD. Trimming at V came to 8 bases and at J to 6 bases, leaving 4 bases not matched to a gene. The CDR3 loop spans 13 amino acids. The CDR3 region has the DNA TGTGCCATCTCCGGGACTAGCGGGGTCGAGCAGTACTTC. It is translated as CAISGTSGVEQYF.

The rearrangement links TRBV2 to TRBJ1-5; D is unclear. Germline CDR1 SNHLY, CDR2 FYNNEI. V lost 0 bases and J lost 3, with 9 bases in between. This CDR3 has 15 amino acids. The CDR3 loop is CASSEARVFNQPQHF. CDR3 coding DNA: TGTGCCAGCAGTGAAGCCCGGGTCTTCAATCAGCCCCAGCATTTT.

The V and J genes are TRBV6-6 and TRBJ2-3; no definite D call. Trimming took off 0 bases at V and 4 bases at J, with 11 bases between the two ends. Germline CDR1 MNHNY, CDR2 SVGAGI (reference sequence). This CDR3 comprises 15 residues. This CDR3 is CASSYSGRTADTQYF. As DNA, the CDR3 is TGTGCCAGCAGTTACTCTGGACGTACGGCAGATACGCAGTATTTT.

This chain connects TRBV5-4 to TRBJ2-1; 14 bases are shared with TRBD2. The CDR3 loop spans 17 amino acids. Germline V gene sequence: CDR1 SGHNT, CDR2 YYREEE (reference sequence). The V segment lost 3 bases and the J segment 4 bases; nucleotides outside the gene matches: 6. CDR3: CASSSRLAGGGYNEQFF. The CDR3 DNA reads TGTGCCAGCAGCTCCCGACTAGCGGGAGGGGGGTACAATGAGCAGTTCTTC.

The chain uses TRBV18 and TRBJ2-1; 8 bases are shared with TRBD1. The length of the CDR3 is 14 residues. With 6 bases clipped from V and 7 bases from J, the junction kept 8 bases outside the gene matches. The germline gives CDR1 KGHSH, CDR2 LQKENI. The chain's CDR3 is CASSFRTGRNEQFF. CDR3 DNA: TGTGCCAGCTCGTTCAGGACAGGGCGGAATGAGCAGTTCTTC.

This chain links TRBV11-1 with TRBJ2-1, with D possibly being TRBD1 or TRBD2 (7 bases each). The CDR3 covers 16 residues. In germline, CDR1 is SGHAT, CDR2 FQDESV (reference sequence). The germline V and J ends were trimmed by 5 bases and 5 bases, with 19 bases remaining between them. DNA for the CDR3: TGTGCCAGCAGCGCCCCCAGGGGGGGCGCACACAATGAGCAGTTCTTC. It codes for CASSAPRGGAHNEQFF.

The chain recombines TRBV11-2 with TRBJ2-1; 10 bases are shared with TRBD2. J lost 7 bases, V lost 2 bases, and 2 bases had no gene match. CDR1 and CDR2 (germline): SGHAT, FQNNGV. The CDR3 is made up of 14 amino acids. The CDR3 nucleotides are TGTGCCAGCAGCTTAAGCGGGAGGGCGAATGAGCAGTTCTTC. Translation gives CASSLSGRANEQFF.

For this clone: The same CDR3 can be traced to other DNA sequences in this sample. The chain joins TRBV5-4 to TRBJ1-3; D is undetermined. Germline CDR1 SGHNT, CDR2 YYREEE (reference sequence). This CDR3 region has 13 residues. Trimming removed 3 bases from V and 0 bases from J, with 4 bases in between. The CDR3 nucleotides are TGTGCCAGCAGCTCAAACTCTGGAAACACCATATATTTT. Translated, it gives CASSSNSGNTIYF.

This clone was counted only a few times. This chain links TRBV5-6 with TRBJ1-4; tentatively, D is TRBD1 (5 bases). The CDR3 extends over 14 amino acids. Germline CDR1 reads SGHDT; CDR2 reads YYEEEE. Trimming left V 1 base short and J 7 bases short, with 11 bases between. In DNA, the CDR3 is TGTGCCAGCAGCTTGCCAGGGAGAGGTGAAAAACTGTTTTTT. Translating gives CASSLPGRGEKLFF.

The chain links TRBV6-1 to TRBJ1-4; unclear D gene. The germline CDR1 and CDR2 sequences are MNHNS and SASEGT. The CDR3 runs to 16 residues. Trimming pared 2 bases from V and 8 bases from J, leaving 18 bases between. The CDR3 nucleotides are TGTGCCAGCAGTGAAAGAGCTAGCCTAAATTCGGAAAAACTGTTTTTT. It codes for CASSERASLNSEKLFF.

This clone has only one observation. The chain recombines TRBV28 with TRBJ1-2; D may be TRBD1 (5 bases). In germline, CDR1 is MDHEN, CDR2 SYDVKM. There are 14 residues in the CDR3. Trimming took off 2 bases at V and 3 bases at J, with 10 bases between the two ends. CDR3 in amino acids: CASSLGGSHYGYTF. The CDR3 DNA reads TGTGCCAGCAGTTTAGGGGGGTCCCACTATGGCTACACCTTC.